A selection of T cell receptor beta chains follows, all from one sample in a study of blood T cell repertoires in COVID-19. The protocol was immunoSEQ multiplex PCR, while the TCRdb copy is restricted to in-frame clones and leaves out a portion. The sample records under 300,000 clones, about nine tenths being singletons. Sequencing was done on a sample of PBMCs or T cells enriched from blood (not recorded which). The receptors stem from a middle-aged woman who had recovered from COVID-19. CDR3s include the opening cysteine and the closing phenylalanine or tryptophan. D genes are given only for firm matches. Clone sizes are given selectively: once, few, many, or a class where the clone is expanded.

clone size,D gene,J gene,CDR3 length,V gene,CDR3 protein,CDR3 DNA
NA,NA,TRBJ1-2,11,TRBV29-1,CSVGHESRLYF,TGCAGCGTTGGTCATGAGTCGAGGCTCTACTTC
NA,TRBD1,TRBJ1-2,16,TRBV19,CASSFPATGSDYGYTF,TGTGCCAGTAGTTTCCCTGCGACAGGGAGTGACTATGGCTACACCTTC
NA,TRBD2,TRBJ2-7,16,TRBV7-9,CASSLSPSGGYYEQYF,TGTGCCAGCAGCTTATCCCCTAGCGGGGGATACTACGAGCAGTACTTC
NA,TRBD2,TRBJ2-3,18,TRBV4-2,CASSRPFGRGATTDTQYF,TGTGCCAGCAGCCGGCCCTTCGGGCGGGGGGCAACCACAGATACGCAGTATTTT
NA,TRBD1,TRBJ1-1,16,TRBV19,CASSSGTGVVNTEAFF,TGTGCCAGTAGTTCCGGGACAGGGGTTGTGAACACTGAAGCTTTCTTT
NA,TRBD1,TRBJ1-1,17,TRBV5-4,CASSLVGTGGLGAEAFF,TGTGCCAGCAGCTTGGTAGGGACAGGGGGCCTTGGGGCTGAAGCTTTCTTT
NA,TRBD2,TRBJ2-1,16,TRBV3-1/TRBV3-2,CASSRHSGGRVYEQFF,TGTGCCAGCAGCCGCCACTCGGGGGGGCGGGTCTATGAGCAGTTCTTC
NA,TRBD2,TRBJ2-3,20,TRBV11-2,CASSLEGRSGGPVRTDTQYF,TGTGCCAGCAGCTTAGAAGGGCGTAGCGGGGGCCCCGTCCGGACAGATACGCAGTATTTT
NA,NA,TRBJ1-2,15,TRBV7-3,CASSSYPGLNYGYTF,TGTGCCAGCAGCTCATACCCGGGACTCAACTATGGCTACACCTTC
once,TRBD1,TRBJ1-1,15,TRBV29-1,CSVRVHTGGWEEAFF,TGCAGCGTTCGGGTTCATACAGGGGGGTGGGAGGAAGCTTTCTTT
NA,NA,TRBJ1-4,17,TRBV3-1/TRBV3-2,CASSHYAQRRVNEKLFF,TGTGCCAGCAGCCACTACGCGCAGAGGCGGGTTAATGAAAAACTGTTTTTT
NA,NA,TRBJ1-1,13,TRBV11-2,CASSKTVNTEAFF,TGTGCCAGCAGCAAGACAGTGAACACTGAAGCTTTCTTT
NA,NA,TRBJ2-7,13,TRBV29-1,CSVEGTRLGEQYF,TGCAGCGTTGAAGGAACGCGCCTAGGCGAGCAGTACTTC
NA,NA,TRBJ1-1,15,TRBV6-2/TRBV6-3,CASSFGTPSNTEAFF,TGTGCCAGCAGTTTTGGGACTCCCTCCAACACTGAAGCTTTCTTT
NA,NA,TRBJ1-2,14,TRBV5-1,CASSFEFLNYGYTF,TGCGCCAGCAGCTTTGAGTTCCTGAACTATGGCTACACCTTC
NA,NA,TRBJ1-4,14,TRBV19,CASSISATNEKLFF,TGTGCCAGTAGTATTTCGGCAACTAATGAAAAACTGTTTTTT
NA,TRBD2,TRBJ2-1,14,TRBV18,CASSRLAGDPEQFF,TGTGCCAGCTCCCGACTAGCGGGAGACCCTGAGCAGTTCTTC
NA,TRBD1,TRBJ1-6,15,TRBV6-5,CASSYNTGVNSPLHF,TGTGCCAGCAGTTACAATACAGGGGTAAATTCACCCCTCCACTTT
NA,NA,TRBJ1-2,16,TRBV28,CASSSNSGGLDYGYTF,TGTGCCAGCAGTTCAAACTCGGGGGGACTGGATTATGGCTACACCTTC
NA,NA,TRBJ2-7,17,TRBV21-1,CASSKFPSGRKAYEQYF,TGTGCCAGCAGCAAATTTCCTAGCGGGAGGAAAGCCTACGAGCAGTACTTC
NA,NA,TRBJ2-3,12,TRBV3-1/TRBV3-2,CASSQGPDTQYF,TGTGCCAGCAGCCAGGGGCCAGATACGCAGTATTTT
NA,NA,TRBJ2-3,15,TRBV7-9,CASSQLTGFADTQYF,TGTGCCAGCAGCCAATTAACAGGGTTTGCAGATACGCAGTATTTT
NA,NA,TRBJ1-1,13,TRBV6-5,CASSIQGNTEAFF,TGTGCCAGCAGTATCCAGGGGAACACTGAAGCTTTCTTT
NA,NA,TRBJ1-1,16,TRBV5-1,CASSTGDVGMNTEAFF,TGCGCCAGCAGCACGGGGGACGTGGGAATGAACACTGAAGCTTTCTTT
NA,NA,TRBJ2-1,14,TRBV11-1,CASSRGGQYNEQFF,TGTGCCAGCAGCCGGGGGGGACAGTACAATGAGCAGTTCTTC
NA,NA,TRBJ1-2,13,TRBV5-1,CASSLTGDYGYTF,TGCGCCAGCAGCTTGACAGGAGACTATGGCTACACCTTC
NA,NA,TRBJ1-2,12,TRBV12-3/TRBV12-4,CASSLPSRGYTF,TGTGCCAGCAGTTTACCCTCGAGGGGCTACACCTTC
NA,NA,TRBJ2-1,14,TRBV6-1,CASTRGGSYNEQFF,TGTGCCAGCACGAGAGGAGGCTCCTACAATGAGCAGTTCTTC
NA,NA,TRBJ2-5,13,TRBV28,CASSLVGRETQYF,TGTGCCAGCAGTTTAGTGGGGCGGGAGACCCAGTACTTC
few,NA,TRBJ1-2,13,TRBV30,CAWSMSQSYGYTF,TGTGCCTGGAGTATGAGCCAATCCTATGGCTACACCTTC
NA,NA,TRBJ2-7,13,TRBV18,CASSPFTGYEQYF,TGTGCCAGCTCACCATTCACAGGGTACGAGCAGTACTTC
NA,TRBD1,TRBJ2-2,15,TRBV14,CASQRTGGNTGELFF,TGTGCCAGTCAAAGGACAGGGGGGAACACCGGGGAGCTGTTTTTT
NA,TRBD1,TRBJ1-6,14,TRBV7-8,CASSWDREPSPLHF,TGTGCCAGCAGCTGGGACAGGGAGCCTTCACCCCTCCACTTT
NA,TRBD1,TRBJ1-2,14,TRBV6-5,CASSYPQGSYGYTF,TGTGCCAGCAGTTACCCACAGGGGTCCTATGGCTACACCTTC
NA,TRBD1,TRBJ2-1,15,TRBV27,CASSWDRSSYNEQFF,TGTGCCAGCAGTTGGGACAGAAGCTCCTACAATGAGCAGTTCTTC
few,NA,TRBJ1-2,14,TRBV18,CASSPGTGRGGYTF,TGTGCCAGCTCACCAGGAACAGGAAGGGGTGGCTACACCTTC
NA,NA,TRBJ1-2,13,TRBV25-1,CASSLGLAYGYTF,TGTGCCAGCAGCCTCGGACTTGCGTATGGCTACACCTTC
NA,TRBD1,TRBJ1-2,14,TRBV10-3,CAISEVGQGYGYTF,TGTGCCATCAGTGAAGTGGGACAGGGGTATGGCTACACCTTC
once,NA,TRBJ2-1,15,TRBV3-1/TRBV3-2,CASSQTPSEFGEQFF,TGTGCCAGCAGCCAAACCCCTAGCGAGTTCGGTGAGCAGTTCTTC
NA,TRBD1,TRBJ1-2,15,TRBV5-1,CASRNRGGSNYGYTF,TGCGCCAGCAGAAACCGAGGGGGCTCGAACTATGGCTACACCTTC
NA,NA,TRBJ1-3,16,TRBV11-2,CASSLDREGLGNTIYF,TGTGCCAGCAGCTTAGATAGAGAAGGACTTGGAAACACCATATATTTT
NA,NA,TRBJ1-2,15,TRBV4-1,CASSQTDSGLYGYTF,TGCGCCAGCAGCCAAACGGACAGCGGACTCTATGGCTACACCTTC
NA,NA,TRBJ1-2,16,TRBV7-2,CASSLDGSRLNYGYTF,TGTGCCAGCAGCTTAGACGGGAGCAGGCTTAACTATGGCTACACCTTC
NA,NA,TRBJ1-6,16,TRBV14,CASSQVAGDRSSPLHF,TGTGCCAGCAGCCAAGTAGCCGGGGATAGGAGTTCACCCCTCCACTTT